This T cell receptor beta chain is from a study of OX40 agonist ivuxolimab in advanced cancers. The data were produced by immunoSEQ multiplex PCR, yet TCRdb's version contains in-frame clones alone and is incomplete. The sample shows about 71,000 clones, 85% to 95% of them seen only once. The germline CDR1 and CDR2 sequences are MGHRA and YSYEKL. The junction had 5 bases not matched to a gene; V was cut back by 0 bases and J by 3 bases. The CDR3 length is 15 residues. This clone has only one observation. This TCR came from an adult with an advanced solid tumor such as melanoma, head and neck, liver or kidney cancer. This chain joins TRBV4-1 and TRBJ2-7; TRBD2 matches 7 bases. The specimen was CD4+ or CD8+ T cells sorted from blood, collected in a trial of the OX40 agonist ivuxolimab. The CDR3 here is CASSQEGLAVYEQYF. CDR3 DNA: TGCGCCAGCAGCCAAGAGGGGCTAGCGGTCTACGAGCAGTACTTC.